Each of the 16 T cell receptor beta chains below was sequenced from the same sample in a study of T-cell reconstitution after alpha-beta-depleted transplantation in children. Unique molecular identifiers were used in preparing the TCRbeta library. TCRdb re-analysed the PCR reads in MiXCR, keeping a single row per CDR3 protein. In the table there are 750,000 to 950,000 distinct CDR3 sequences, approximately 15% of which are singletons. The sequencing here drew on PBMCs, mostly from graft donor cells, taken 360 days after TCRalphabeta/CD19-depleted stem cell transplant. These receptors came from a male patient aged 10 to 17 who had a stem cell transplant for acute lymphoblastic leukemia, so the T cells may come from the graft donor.

The genes are TRBV20-1 and TRBJ1-3; no clear D gene. This CDR3 has 14 amino acids. The germline V gene encodes CDR1 DFQATT and CDR2 SNEGSKA (reference sequence). The CDR3 sequence is CSKNPGSPGNTIYF. The CDR3 DNA is TGCAGCAAAAACCCGGGGTCGCCTGGAAACACCATATATTTT.

Only a few counts were recorded for this clonotype. This sequence joins TRBV20-1 and TRBJ2-7; D call uncertain. Germline V gene data show CDR1 as DFQATT and CDR2 as SNEGSKA (reference sequence). V gave up 4 bases and J gave up 1 base, with 8 bases separating them. The CDR3 spans 12 residues. Here the CDR3 DNA reads TGCAGTGCTAATCGACCTTCCTACGAGCAGTACTTC. It specifies CSANRPSYEQYF.

In its sample, this clonotype was seen once. The chain employs TRBV27 and TRBJ2-7; D is uncertain. CDR1 and CDR2 (germline): MNHEY, SMNVEV (reference sequence). This CDR3 has 13 amino acids. The ends were cut back, 6 bases at V and 6 bases at J, with 15 bases in the middle. The CDR3 loop reads CASSLAGRAEQYF. CDR3 nucleotide sequence: TGTGCCAGCAGCCTTGCCGGTCGGGCCGAGCAGTACTTC.

The chain has TRBV7-8 and TRBJ2-3; D is perhaps TRBD1 or TRBD2 (5 bases each). Germline V lookup: CDR1 SGHVS, CDR2 FQNEAQ. Trimming took off 2 bases at V and 1 base at J, with 13 bases between the two ends. This CDR3 is built from 16 residues. The chain's CDR3 is CASSLSGTAGTDTQYF. In DNA form, the CDR3 reads TGTGCCAGCAGCTTATCGGGGACGGCCGGCACAGATACGCAGTATTTT.

This clonotype has just a few counts. V and J are TRBV4-1 and TRBJ2-1, with D possibly TRBD2 on 6 matching bases. The CDR3 loop spans 17 amino acids. Germline lookup yields CDR1 MGHRA and CDR2 YSYEKL. Trimming left V 1 base short and J 0 bases short, with 13 bases between. The CDR3 nucleotides read TGCGCCAGCAGCCAAGGGAGGGCCCGTCGCTCCTACAATGAGCAGTTCTTC. Translated, it gives CASSQGRARRSYNEQFF.

A few counts support this clonotype. The J gene is TRBJ2-3, the V gene TRBV14; tentative D call: TRBD1 (5 bases). Trimming took off 10 bases at V and 7 bases at J, with 9 bases between the two ends. The CDR3 contains 10 residues. The germline CDR1 and CDR2 sequences are SGHDN and FVKESK. The CDR3, as DNA: TGTGCCATTTACAGGTATACGCAGTATTTT. It is translated as CAIYRYTQYF.

This clonotype has just a few counts. The chain has TRBV5-1 and TRBJ2-5; no definite D call. Germline lookup yields CDR1 SGHRS and CDR2 YFSETQ. Deletions cut 2 bases from V and 1 base from J, with 9 bases between. The CDR3 spans 14 residues. The DNA of the CDR3 is TGCGCCAGCAGCTTTTTGGGATTCCAAGAGACCCAGTACTTC. This translates into CASSFLGFQETQYF.

This clonotype was seen a few times. The chain joins TRBV6-5 to TRBJ2-3; D might be TRBD1 (6 bases). Germline V CDR1 and CDR2: MNHEY, SVGAGI. There are 16 residues in the CDR3. Deletions cut 0 bases from V and 0 bases from J, with 10 bases between. The DNA of the CDR3 is TGTGCCAGCAGTTACTCGCAGGGGCTCAGCACAGATACGCAGTATTTT. It translates to CASSYSQGLSTDTQYF.

The chain has TRBV28 and TRBJ2-7; 8 bases are shared with TRBD1. The CDR3 spans 14 residues. Germline loops: CDR1 MDHEN, CDR2 SYDVKM. Unmatched junction bases numbered 7, after V lost 6 bases and J lost 3 bases. CDR3 loop: CASRTGVGHYEQYF. The CDR3 coding sequence is TGTGCCAGCAGGACAGGGGTAGGTCACTACGAGCAGTACTTC.

The V call is TRBV5-1, the J call TRBJ2-7; D gene ambiguous. Germline V gene sequence: CDR1 SGHRS, CDR2 YFSETQ. The V and J ends lost 4 bases and 1 base respectively, with 12 bases between them. The CDR3 contains 14 residues. The CDR3 DNA reads TGCGCCAGCAGCCCGGTTATCGCTTCCTACGAGCAGTACTTC. Its protein is CASSPVIASYEQYF. Complete variable domain (other parts from reference TRBV5-1 and TRBJ2-7): KAGVTQTPRYLIKTRGQQVTLSCSPISGHRSVSWYQQTPGQGLQFLFEYFSETQRNKGNFPGRFSGRQFSNSRSEMNVSTLELGDSALYLCASSPVIASYEQYFGPGTRLTVT.

CDR3 nucleotides: TGTGCCAGCAGCTTAAGTGATAGCGGCCTGGGGGCAGATACGCAGTATTTT. Its translation: CASSLSDSGLGADTQYF. J is TRBJ2-3 and V is TRBV7-6, with D possibly being TRBD2 (6 bases). Germline V gene sequence: CDR1 SGHVS, CDR2 FNYEAQ. V lost 2 bases and J 4 bases, leaving 19 bases between the germline ends. The length of the CDR3 is 17 residues.

This clonotype was detected only a few times. The chain uses TRBV4-1 and TRBJ2-1, with 9 bases lining up with TRBD1. The V gene's germline CDR1 is MGHRA and CDR2 YSYEKL. J lost 3 bases, V lost 3 bases, and 6 bases had no gene match. CDR3 length: 16 residues. CDR3 loop: CASSHAGTGFYNEQFF. CDR3 in DNA: TGCGCCAGCAGCCACGCCGGGACAGGGTTCTACAATGAGCAGTTCTTC.

V and J are TRBV3-1 and TRBJ2-3, with TRBD2 matching over 14 bases. Germline CDR1 and CDR2: LGHDT and YNNKEL (reference sequence). Trimming took 0 bases from V and 2 from J; bases not matched to a gene: 4. The CDR3 consists of 18 residues. CDR3 bases: TGTGCCAGCAGCCAAGATTTGGGACTAGCGGGGGACACAGATACGCAGTATTTT. It translates to CASSQDLGLAGDTDTQYF.

This clonotype was counted only a few times. The CDR3, as DNA: TGTGCCAGCAGTTACTTAGGTCCGGGACAGGGAGGGGAAGATACGCAGTATTTT. This sequence encodes CASSYLGPGQGGEDTQYF. The chain recombines TRBV6-5 with TRBJ2-3; 9 nucleotides match TRBD1. The CDR3 spans 18 residues. Germline lookup yields CDR1 MNHEY and CDR2 SVGAGI. V shed 1 base, J shed 5 bases, and the junction held 13 bases outside the gene matches.

This clonotype was seen only a few times. This chain connects TRBV29-1 to TRBJ2-7; D is tentatively TRBD1 or TRBD2 (5 bases each). The CDR3 has 15 amino acids. Germline CDR1 SQVTM, CDR2 ANQGSEA. Trimming removed 4 bases from V and 3 bases from J, with 19 bases in between. This chain's CDR3 is CSVGGLGGLNYEQYF. The CDR3 nucleotides are TGCAGCGTTGGGGGCCTTGGGGGTCTGAACTACGAGCAGTACTTC.

The table lists this clonotype with many counts. The chain is built from TRBV5-1 and TRBJ2-7; the match to TRBD2 covers 10 bases. Germline assignment: CDR1 SGHRS and CDR2 YFSETQ. V shed 5 bases and J 4 bases; nucleotides not matched to a gene: 9. CDR3 length: 15 amino acids. CDR3: CASRGRLAGVYEQYF. The CDR3, as DNA: TGCGCCAGCAGAGGTCGGCTAGCGGGAGTTTACGAGCAGTACTTC. The full variable domain, rest sourced from reference TRBV5-1 and TRBJ2-7, is KAGVTQTPRYLIKTRGQQVTLSCSPISGHRSVSWYQQTPGQGLQFLFEYFSETQRNKGNFPGRFSGRQFSNSRSEMNVSTLELGDSALYLCASRGRLAGVYEQYFGPGTRLTVT.